This TCR beta chain was documented in a study of human T cells and chemical hapten exposure. One entry per CDR3 protein results from TCRdb running MiXCR on the RACE reads. Here the sample spans just under 350,000 distinct CDR3 sequences, around 7% being singletons. Study-level results: The donor cohort had alopecia, so its immune response may not match that of healthy people. No shift was seen in TCRs above 1 in 1000 frequency with DPC sensitization.

This clonotype has a count of ten or more. As yet, its antigen is unknown. Stated time point: patch test 1, 2 weeks after DPC sensitization. Treatment noted: therapeutic diphenylcyclopropenone sensitization with weekly scalp DPC. The donor pool consisted of alopecia patients aged 18 to 70 years, considered suitable for DPC. Trimming stripped 1 base from V and 12 bases from J, with 12 bases between. The CDR3 covers 12 residues. The chain uses TRBV12-3 or TRBV12-4 and TRBJ2-5, with a weak D call TRBD2 (6 bases). The sequencing used whole blood, collected in connection with sensitization to the hapten diphenylcyclopropenone (DPC). This TCR derives from a woman in her late teens or twenties with alopecia areata. Some clones in this sample may be carry-over from other donors' samples. This CDR3 reads CASSLDPSAEYF. DNA for the CDR3: TGTGCCAGCAGTTTAGACCCTAGCGCTGAGTACTTC.